This paragraph reports one TCR beta chain. Its antigen is as yet unknown. Germline V gene lookup returns CDR1 SGHTA and CDR2 FQGNSA. Trimming removed 2 bases from V and 7 bases from J, with 8 bases in between. The CDR3 runs to 12 residues. The data were produced by immunoSEQ multiplex PCR, yet TCRdb's version contains in-frame clones alone and is incomplete. The table has 2 million to 3 million clones, approximately 93% seen once. The data originate from a study of shared clonotypes between healthy human individuals. Across the whole study: There were three CD4 naive, three CD4 memory, two CD8 naive and one CD8 memory plates per donor.

Regarding the study as a whole: In having few donors, the study represented limited genetic and exposure-history diversity.

This clonotype originated in a man younger than 35 in good health. Some clones in this sample may be carry-over from other donors' samples. The chain recombines TRBV7-2 with TRBJ1-1, with D possibly being TRBD1 (5 bases). Sequenced material: naive CD4+ T cells from PBMCs. Subset in this sample: CD45RA+ positively selected. This CDR3 reads CASSLSGREAFF. For the CDR3, the DNA is TGTGCCAGCAGCTTATCAGGGCGTGAAGCTTTCTTT.